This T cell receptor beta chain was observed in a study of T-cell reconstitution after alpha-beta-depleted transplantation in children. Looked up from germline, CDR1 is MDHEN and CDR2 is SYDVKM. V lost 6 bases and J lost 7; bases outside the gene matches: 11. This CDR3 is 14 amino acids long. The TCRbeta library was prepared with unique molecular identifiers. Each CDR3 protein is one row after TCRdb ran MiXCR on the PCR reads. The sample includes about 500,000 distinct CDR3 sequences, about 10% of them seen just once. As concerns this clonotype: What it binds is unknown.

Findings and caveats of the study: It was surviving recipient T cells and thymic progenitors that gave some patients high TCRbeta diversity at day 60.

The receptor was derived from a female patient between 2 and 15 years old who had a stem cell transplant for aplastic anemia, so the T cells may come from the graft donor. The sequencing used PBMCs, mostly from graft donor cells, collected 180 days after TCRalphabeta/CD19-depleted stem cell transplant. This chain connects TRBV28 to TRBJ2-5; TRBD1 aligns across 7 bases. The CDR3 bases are TGTGCCAGCAGACAAAACAGGGGCCTAGTGACCCAGTACTTC. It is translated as CASRQNRGLVTQYF.